This T cell receptor beta chain is from a study of T cell responses to AZD1222 COVID-19 vaccine (dated by TCRdb to about 2021). For the study in its entirety: AZD1222 recipients whose second dose came at about 4 weeks and those whose second dose came at about 12 weeks were combined into one group, since spike-specific TCR depth and breadth did not differ between the two schedules. Enrollment into the trials was organized by age into subgroups of 18-55, 56-69 and 70-plus years, and those subgroups contained roughly 150, 30 and 60 TCR-sequenced participants, respectively. A total of approximately 240 trial participants underwent TCR sequencing, of whom roughly 210 had received two doses of AZD1222 and about 25 had received two doses of the MenACWY control vaccine. General study outcomes and caveats: In the small 56-69-year group, the increase in depth fell short of significance, most likely because of low power. Only five or six AZD1222 recipients were SARS-CoV-2 seropositive at baseline, limiting conclusions about previously exposed vaccinees. Reportedly, close to half of the unique spike-specific TCRs recognized epitopes lying outside the regions that are mutated in the B.1.351 and B.1.1.7 variants. Because no day 14 peak-response samples were available, repertoires were characterized only after the peak T cell response. Most participants were white British and females outnumbered males, and the authors suggested that clonal diversity may have been underestimated. A significant rise in spike-specific TCR breadth and depth was observed after two AZD1222 doses relative to day 0 and relative to MenACWY recipients. The vaccine-associated CD4 TCRs covered the entire spike protein, and the dominant responses fell in regions 160-218 and 743-854.

Measured from the cysteine to the phenylalanine, the CDR3 is 13 residues long. Only the CDR3 portion is preserved as DNA: 39 bases, with reading frame beginning at the first base. Between the V and J ends, shortened by 3 bases and 10 bases respectively, the junction contains 15 bases. The time point label of this sample denotes: baseline before first vaccination. Vaccinee samples came from UK trials COV001 and COV002, including a single-blind randomized controlled phase 2/3 trial of AZD1222 (ChAdOx1 nCoV-19) in healthy adults. For TCRbeta chain sequencing, PBMC samples from trial participants were taken at day 0 and at day 28 after the second dose. The CDR3 regions of human TCRbeta chains were subjected to immunosequencing. Per the authors' processing: Repertoire TCRs were checked for matches against a reference library of SARS-CoV-2-specific TCRs that had been generated using the MIRA antigen-specificity platform. Breadth was defined as the fraction of unique TCRs that were SARS-CoV-2-associated, and depth was defined as the fraction of total T cells that were SARS-CoV-2-associated. Using the MIRA data, each spike-specific TCR was assigned both to the spike region to which the TCR was reactive and to a CD4 or CD8 class. Log10-transformed breadth and depth values were compared by one-way ANOVA with Sidak's multiple comparisons tests. TCRdb stores this immuneACCESS table with in-frame sequences only. Part of the clones is absent; in the studies checked, under half of the shortfall reflects unresolved V genes, and no reason is known for the rest. V, J and clone size derive from that table, while D and trimming were established from the DNA sequence. This sample gives tens of thousands of clones in total; roughly 87% of them show up just once. 3% to 4.5% of the sample belongs to the ten largest clones.

Worth noting for this clone: No cognate antigen has been identified for it. It has no much larger one-base neighbor in the sample; base qualities were not kept.

Rearrangement joined TRBV12-3 or TRBV12-4 to TRBJ2-5; possibly the D gene is TRBD1, per 6 matching bases. The clonotype originates from an adult in good health. The material was peripheral blood, obtained on day 0 of AZD1222 vaccination. CDR3 region: CASSLGAPGDQYF. The DNA is TGTGCCAGCAGTTTGGGGGCCCCTGGTGACCAGTACTTC.